Below, 10 T cell receptor beta chains from the same sample are listed, as sequenced in a study of STAT3 mutations in large granular lymphocyte leukemia. Broader study findings: In T-cell large granular lymphocyte leukemia, about half of patients showed multiple immunodominant subclonotypes.

These TCRs' antigens remain unknown. The method was immunoSEQ multiplex PCR; TCRdb's version includes in-frame clones alone and lacks a portion of them. The sample lists over 30,000 clones, about 88% occurring once. The specimen sequenced was PBMCs. These receptor sequences come from a human donor with T large granular lymphocyte leukemia. Some clones in this sample may be carry-over from other donors' samples.

The chain links TRBV5-1 to TRBJ2-7; perhaps TRBD1 as D (5 bases). The germline V gene encodes CDR1 SGHRS and CDR2 YFSETQ. The CDR3 contains 13 residues. V shed 4 bases and J shed 4 bases, with 12 bases lying between them. The CDR3 DNA is TGCGCCAGCAGCCGATGGGGCGGATACGAGCAGTACTTC. It yields the protein CASSRWGGYEQYF.

The chain couples TRBV4-1 to TRBJ1-1; D may be TRBD1 (5 bases). The CDR3 has 15 amino acids. Trimming stripped 0 bases from V and 7 bases from J, with 15 bases between. CDR1 is MGHRA, CDR2 YSYEKL, per germline. As DNA, the CDR3 is TGCGCCAGCAGCCAAGAATTTGGGCAGGGCCTTGAAGCTTTCTTT. Residues: CASSQEFGQGLEAFF.

The chain couples TRBV28 to TRBJ1-1; D is unresolved. V lost 3 bases to trimming and J lost 11 bases, with 16 bases between them. This CDR3 has 13 residues. The germline V gene encodes CDR1 MDHEN and CDR2 SYDVKM. The CDR3 loop is CASSLDRRGAAFF. CDR3 DNA: TGTGCCAGCAGTTTGGATCGTCGGGGTGCGGCTTTCTTT.

The sample holds one count of this clone. A single base separates this from a much larger clone, so it may be a read error. The chain combines TRBV13 with TRBJ2-1; 9 bases are shared with TRBD1. The CDR3 sequence is 15 residues long. The ends lost 3 bases at V and 4 bases at J; junction bases unmatched: 4. From germline, CDR1 is PRHDT and CDR2 FYEKMQ (reference sequence). For the CDR3, the DNA is TGTGCCAGCAGCTTCGGGGACAGGGTGTACAATGAGCAGTTCTTC. Residues: CASSFGDRVYNEQFF. The full variable domain, rest sourced from reference TRBV13 and TRBJ2-1, is AAGVIQSPRHLIKEKRETATLKCYPIPRHDTVYWYQQGPGQDPQFLISFYEKMQSDKGSIPDRFSAQQFSDYHSELNMSSLELGDSALYFCASSFGDRVYNEQFFGPGTRLTVL.

CDR3 sequence (DNA): TGCGCCAGCAGTCTTGGACAGGGTGAACAGCCCCAGCATTTT. Translated, it gives CASSLGQGEQPQHF. This chain uses TRBV5-1 with TRBJ1-5; 8 bases are a match to TRBD1. V gave up 5 bases and J gave up 7 bases; unmatched junction bases: 8. The CDR3 is 14 residues long. Germline values: CDR1 SGHRS, CDR2 YFSETQ.

The table lists this clone with a few counts. The chain combines TRBV4-1 with TRBJ1-5; D possibly corresponds to TRBD1 (5 bases). The V end lost 4 bases, the J end lost 4 bases, and 17 bases lay between the germline ends. Germline CDR1 and CDR2: MGHRA and YSYEKL. This CDR3 contains 16 residues. The DNA for the CDR3 is TGCGCCAGCAGCCCCGACTCGGGACTAGGGAATCAGCCCCAGCATTTT. Its protein product is CASSPDSGLGNQPQHF.

This chain links TRBV29-1 with TRBJ1-3; perhaps TRBD1 as D (6 bases). This CDR3 comprises 14 residues. Trimming pared 2 bases from V and 0 bases from J, leaving 8 bases between. Germline V gene data show CDR1 as SQVTM and CDR2 as ANQGSEA. The CDR3 DNA reads as TGCAGCGTTGAAACAGGGTCCTCTGGAAACACCATATATTTT. Protein: CSVETGSSGNTIYF.

This rearrangement joins TRBV11-2 to TRBJ1-2; D unresolved. The CDR3 extends over 13 amino acids. The germline gives CDR1 SGHAT, CDR2 FQNNGV. Trimming left V 0 bases short and J 4 bases short, with 6 bases between. The CDR3 loop is CASSLEGSYGYTF. The CDR3 DNA is TGTGCCAGCAGCTTAGAGGGGTCCTATGGCTACACCTTC.

The J gene is TRBJ1-1, the V gene TRBV7-8; 12 nucleotides line up with TRBD1. The CDR3 runs to 15 residues. V shed 3 bases, J shed 4 bases, and the junction held 3 bases outside the gene matches. CDR1 is SGHVS and CDR2 is FQNEAQ in the germline V gene. Here the CDR3 reads CASSFGTGGVTEAFF. DNA for the CDR3: TGTGCCAGCAGCTTCGGGACAGGGGGCGTCACTGAAGCTTTCTTT.

The chain is built from TRBV12-5 and TRBJ1-2; TRBD1 matches at 7 bases. The junction had 10 bases not matched to a gene; V was cut back by 2 bases and J by 1 base. The germline CDR1 and CDR2 sequences are LGHNT and FRNRAP. The CDR3 totals 17 residues. CDR3 amino acids: CASGLPRDRTINYGYTF. Written as DNA, the CDR3 is TGTGCTAGTGGTTTGCCCCGGGACAGAACCATTAACTATGGCTACACCTTC.